Sequencing of this TCR beta chain was carried out in a study of blood T cell repertoires in COVID-19. The germline V gene has CDR1 SGHAT and CDR2 FQDESV (reference sequence). This CDR3 region has 15 residues. Trimming at V came to 0 bases and at J to 3 bases, leaving 5 bases not matched to a gene. Here immunoSEQ multiplex PCR was the method, and the copy in TCRdb shows in-frame clones only, minus some. Of under 150,000 clones in the sample, about four fifths were seen once. The TCR comes from a woman between 45 and 65 years old who had been exposed to COVID-19. The chain has TRBV11-1 and TRBJ2-7, with TRBD1 identical over 7 bases. Sequencing was carried out using PBMCs or T cells enriched from blood (not recorded which). The CDR3 region has the DNA TGTGCCAGCAGCTTAGCATCGACAGGGTACTACGAGCAGTACTTC. Translated, it gives CASSLASTGYYEQYF.